Listed below are T cell receptor beta chains from one sample, sequenced in a study of blood T cells in healthy people across ages. MiXCR was run by TCRdb on the 5' RACE reads, yielding one entry per CDR3 protein. Here the sample spans 1.8 million or so distinct CDR3 sequences, approximately 39% being singletons. Sequencing was performed on blood. The receptors were gathered from a human donor in good health. CDR3s include the opening cysteine and the closing phenylalanine or tryptophan. A D gene is named only where the DNA matches it firmly. Not all rows give a size; the values are once, few, many and, for expanded clones, a class.

clone_size j_call v_call cdr3_length d_call cdr3_nt cdr3_aa
NA TRBJ2-5 TRBV6-6 15 NA TGTGCCAGCAGTTACACGCCTTTGGAAACGGAGACCCAGTACTTC CASSYTPLETETQYF
NA TRBJ1-2 TRBV2 16 NA TGTGCCAGCAGAGTACGATCATCAGGGTTAGACTATGGCTACACCTTC CASRVRSSGLDYGYTF
NA TRBJ2-5 TRBV20-1 14 NA TGCAGTACTAGAGGCGAGGTGGGGCCAGAGACCCAGTACTTC CSTRGEVGPETQYF
NA TRBJ2-1 TRBV3-1 15 TRBD2 TGTGCCAGCAGCCAAACTAGCGGGGAAGACAATGAGCAGTTCTTC CASSQTSGEDNEQFF
NA TRBJ2-2 TRBV9 16 TRBD2 TGTGCCAGCAGCGTAGGTGTAGCGGGGGGAACCGGGGAGCTGTTTTTT CASSVGVAGGTGELFF
NA TRBJ1-5 TRBV20-1 14 NA TGCAGTGCTAGAGATCCGACAGATAATCAGCCCCAGCATTTT CSARDPTDNQPQHF
NA TRBJ2-1 TRBV11-2 12 NA TGTGCCAGCAGCTTCACGAGAACTAAGCAGTTCTTC CASSFTRTKQFF
NA TRBJ1-2 TRBV27 15 TRBD1 TGTGCCAGCAGGGCGGACAGGGGAAATAACTATGGCTACACCTTC CASRADRGNNYGYTF
NA TRBJ1-6 TRBV6-5 15 TRBD1 TGTGCCAGCAGTTACTTTGGACAGGGGGATTCACCCCTCCACTTT CASSYFGQGDSPLHF
few TRBJ2-5 TRBV6-2/TRBV6-3 16 TRBD1 TGTGCCAGCAGTCACCCCGACAGGGGTGAAGGAGAGACCCAGTACTTC CASSHPDRGEGETQYF
many TRBJ2-1 TRBV4-2 17 NA TGTGCCAGCAGCCAGGAAGCGGACGGGAGCTCCTACAATGAGCAGTTCTTC CASSQEADGSSYNEQFF